This T cell receptor beta chain was profiled in a study of beta chain features in type 1 diabetes. Study results and caveats: Insertion counts at VDJ junctions were lower in type 1 diabetes patients, who also showed more deletions there. Although PCR might favor shorter templates, it would do so equally in patients and controls.

Of note for this clone: Its specificity is unknown.

The whole isolated RNA underwent reverse transcription, so sequencing captured expressed TCRB transcripts. Only in-frame clones appear in the TCRdb table, and some are missing; sequencing was by immunoSEQ multiplex PCR. The repertoire has about 270,000 clones, 11% to 15% of them found once; the top ten carry around 0.03%. The germline V gene has CDR1 MNHEY and CDR2 SVGAGI. With 7 bases clipped from V and 5 bases from J, the junction kept 12 bases outside the gene matches. The CDR3 has 15 amino acids. Averaging roughly 120 mL, one heparinised blood draw came from each individual donor. The receptor's source is a woman between 40 and 50 years old in good health. This chain uses TRBV6-5 with TRBJ1-1; 8 bases fit TRBD1. The material sequenced was naive CD4+ T cells from blood. The CDR3 sequence is CASTPVTGGRTEAFF. DNA for the CDR3: TGTGCCAGCACCCCCGTCACAGGGGGTAGGACTGAAGCTTTCTTT.